This T cell receptor beta chain was sequenced in a study of T cell responses to AZD1222 COVID-19 vaccine. Findings of the study overall: Donors were chiefly white British, with a greater number of females, and clonal diversity was perhaps underestimated. Repertoires were obtained solely post-peak T cell response. Reports say nearly half of spike-specific TCRs go after unmutated variant regions.

CDR1 LNHNV and CDR2 YYDKDF come from the germline V gene (reference sequence). The CDR3 sequence is 15 residues long. Germline trimming cut 4 bases from V and 6 bases from J; bases unmatched to any gene: 8. Sequencing was performed with immunoSEQ multiplex PCR; in TCRdb, only in-frame clones are kept and a portion is missing. In the table there are more than 70,000 clones, about 89% of which are singletons. A note on this clone: Its antigen remains unknown.

The clonotype comes from an adult who received the AZD1222 COVID-19 vaccine. The rearrangement joins TRBV15 to TRBJ1-2, with 10 bases fitting TRBD1. Material: peripheral blood, obtained 28 days after the second AZD1222 dose. CDR3 region: CATSNLGGQGNGYTF. The DNA for the CDR3 is TGTGCCACCAGCAACCTTGGGGGACAGGGGAATGGCTACACCTTC.